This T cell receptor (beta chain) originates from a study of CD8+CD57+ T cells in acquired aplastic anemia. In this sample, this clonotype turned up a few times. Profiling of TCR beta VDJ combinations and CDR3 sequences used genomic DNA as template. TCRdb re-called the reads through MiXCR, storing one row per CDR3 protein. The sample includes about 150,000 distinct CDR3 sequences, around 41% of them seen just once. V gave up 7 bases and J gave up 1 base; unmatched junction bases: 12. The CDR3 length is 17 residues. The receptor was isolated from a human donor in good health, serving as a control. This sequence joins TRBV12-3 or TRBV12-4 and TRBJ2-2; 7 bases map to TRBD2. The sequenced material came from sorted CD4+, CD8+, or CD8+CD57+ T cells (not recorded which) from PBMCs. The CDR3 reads CASTPRSGRGNTGELFF. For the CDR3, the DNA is TGTGCCAGCACCCCCCGCTCAGGGAGGGGGAACACCGGGGAGCTGTTTTTT.